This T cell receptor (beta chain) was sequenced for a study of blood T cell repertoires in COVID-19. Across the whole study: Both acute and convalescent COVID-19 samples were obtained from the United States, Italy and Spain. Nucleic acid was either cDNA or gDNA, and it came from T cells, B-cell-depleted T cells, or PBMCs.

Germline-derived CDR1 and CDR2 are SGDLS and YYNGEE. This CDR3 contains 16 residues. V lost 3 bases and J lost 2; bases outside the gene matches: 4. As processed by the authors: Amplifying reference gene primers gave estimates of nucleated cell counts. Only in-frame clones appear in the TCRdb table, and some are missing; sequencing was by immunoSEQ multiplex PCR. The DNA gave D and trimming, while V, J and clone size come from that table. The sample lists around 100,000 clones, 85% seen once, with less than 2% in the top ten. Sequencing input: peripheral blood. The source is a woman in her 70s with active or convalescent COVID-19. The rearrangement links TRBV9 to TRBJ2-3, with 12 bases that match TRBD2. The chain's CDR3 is CASSEGTSGFTDTQYF. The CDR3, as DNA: TGTGCCAGCAGCGAGGGGACTAGCGGGTTCACAGATACGCAGTATTTT.